This T cell receptor beta chain comes out of a study of cytomegalovirus exposure and HLA in healthy donors. Study information: An earlier analysis identified 117 million unique TCR beta sequences in about 200 million T cells.

Study-wide points: Fewer N-insertions (relative to the approximately 700-donor mean) were reportedly seen in an Asian-associated ancestry cluster in a later analysis.

Primers: 60 Vbeta forward and 13 Jbeta reverse. Sequenced by immunoSEQ multiplex PCR; TCRdb stores in-frame clones only, minus some. The sample yields roughly 100,000 clones, more than 70% seen once. Remarks on this clone: Its specificity is not known.

The specimen sequenced was PBMCs. The receptor was isolated from a man aged 40-55 years in good health and CMV-seronegative.

CDR3 protein: CASRGGDTQYF. The CDR3 coding sequence is TGTGCCAGCAGGGGGGGAGATACGCAGTATTTT. This rearrangement joins TRBV25-1 to TRBJ2-3; maybe TRBD2 (6 bases). This CDR3 has 11 residues. From germline, CDR1 is MGHDK and CDR2 SYGVNS. Trimming cost V 6 bases and J 5 bases, with 6 bases left between them. The variable domain in full, completed from reference TRBV25-1 and TRBJ2-3, reads EADIYQTPRYLVIGTGKKITLECSQTMGHDKMYWYQQDPGMELHLIHYSYGVNSTEKGDLSSESTVSRIRTEHFPLTLESARPSHTSQYLCASRGGDTQYFGPGTRLTVL.